This T cell receptor (beta chain) is drawn from a study of blood T cells in healthy people across ages. V was pared by 0 bases and J by 5 bases, with 10 bases of the junction left unmatched. This CDR3 region has 17 residues. Germline V gives CDR1 SGHRS, CDR2 YFSETQ. Primed by a sample-barcoded 5' primer and a J-beta primer mix, a second PCR proceeded for about 7 to 12 cycles. In TCRdb, the 5' RACE reads were re-called with MiXCR into one record per CDR3 protein. The data hold about 780,000 distinct CDR3 sequences, with under 30% observed a single time. The data also belong to a second study, concerning T cells of mothers and their children.

The sequence was obtained from a boy between 5 and 17 years old in good health. The sample taken for sequencing was blood. This rearrangement joins TRBV5-1 to TRBJ2-1; TRBD1 agrees at 8 bases. CDR3 sequence: CASSLVAGQGADNEQFF. Written as DNA, the CDR3 is TGCGCCAGCAGCTTGGTGGCTGGTCAGGGGGCGGACAATGAGCAGTTCTTC.